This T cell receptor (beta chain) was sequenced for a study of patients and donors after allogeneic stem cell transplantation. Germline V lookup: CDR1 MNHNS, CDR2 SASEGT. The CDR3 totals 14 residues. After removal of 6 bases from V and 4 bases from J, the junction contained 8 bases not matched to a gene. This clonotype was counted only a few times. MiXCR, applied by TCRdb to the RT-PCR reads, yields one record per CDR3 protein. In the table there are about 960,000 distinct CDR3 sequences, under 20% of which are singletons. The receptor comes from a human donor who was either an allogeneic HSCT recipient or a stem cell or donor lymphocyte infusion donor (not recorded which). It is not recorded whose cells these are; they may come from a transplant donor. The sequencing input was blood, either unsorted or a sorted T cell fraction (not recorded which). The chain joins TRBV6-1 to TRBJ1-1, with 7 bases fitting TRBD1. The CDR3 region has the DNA TGTGCCAGCAGAGCTAGGGGGCAGCGCACTGAAGCTTTCTTT. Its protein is CASRARGQRTEAFF.